Reported below is one TCR beta chain. Its target is not known. This sample is drawn from a study of T cell responses to AZD1222 COVID-19 vaccine. The CDR3 is 15 amino acids. With V trimmed by 5 bases and J by 6 bases, 9 bases remained unmatched. Germline values: CDR1 SNHLY, CDR2 FYNNEI. Study-level results: The donor group comprised mostly white British people and more females; the analysis possibly underestimated clonal diversity.

Sequencing was performed with immunoSEQ multiplex PCR; in TCRdb, only in-frame clones are kept and a portion is missing. Among around 140,000 clones listed, around 93% were seen once. This TCR was recovered from an adult in good health. The V call is TRBV2, the J call TRBJ2-2; 7 bases match TRBD1. The sequencing here drew on peripheral blood, taken on day 0 of AZD1222 vaccination. The CDR3 sequence is CASSSYTGVAGELFF. CDR3 sequence (DNA): TGTGCCAGCAGTTCATACACAGGGGTTGCCGGGGAGCTGTTTTTT.